Following are 9 T cell receptor beta chains from one sample sequenced in a study of CD8+ T cells in alopecia areata. Reverse transcribed after extraction, RNA yielded cDNA as the sequencing template. TCRdb's copy holds only in-frame clones and misses some; the assay was immunoSEQ multiplex PCR. In total the sample includes about 2,700 clones, none of them seen once. Sequencing was done on a sample of lesional skin. These receptors were taken from a C3H/HeJ mouse with alopecia areata. These mice share the MHC haplotype H2-k.

This clone has a handful of counts. The genes are named according to mouse. The CDR3 end is not reached by the read, which stops 4 residues before it; the germline J gene fills it in. This rearrangement joins TRBV5 to TRBJ2-7; D might be TRBD1 (5 bases). CDR3 length: 13 amino acids. Trimming took off 0 bases at V and 3 bases at J, with 6 bases between the two ends. Germline V gene lookup returns CDR1 LGHNA and CDR2 YNLKQL (reference sequence). The sequenced CDR3 bases are TGTGCCAGCAGCCAAGATAGGGGCTAT. Residues: CASSQDRGY. The full-length CDR3 reads as CASSQDRGYEQYF.

This clone came up many times. These gene names are mouse names. The read ends 4 residues early relative to the CDR3; the germline J gene fills the gap. The chain is built from TRBV29 and TRBJ1-2; 10 bases line up with TRBD1. Trimming at V came to 4 bases and at J to 3 bases, leaving 5 bases not matched to a gene. Germline V gene lookup returns CDR1 MSHET and CDR2 SYDVDS. This CDR3 region has 15 residues. CDR3 bases read: TGTGCTAGCAGTTGGACCGGGACAGGGGACTCC. Residues: CASSWTGTGDS. The full-length CDR3 reads as CASSWTGTGDSDYTF. Full variable domain (outside the CDR3, taken from reference TRBV29 and TRBJ1-2): DMKVTQMPRYLIKRMGENVLLECGQDMSHETMYWYRQDPGLGLQLIYISYDVDSNSEGDIPKGYRVSRKKREHFSLILDSAKTNQTSVYFCASSWTGTGDSDYTFGSGTRLLVI.

Many counts were recorded for this clone. Mouse gene names apply. The CDR3 end lies 4 residues beyond the end of the read and is filled in from the germline J gene. This chain uses TRBV13-1 with TRBJ2-5; 8 nucleotides agree with TRBD2. CDR3 length: 14 residues. J was trimmed by 2 bases and V by 4 bases; bases with no gene match: 3. The germline gives CDR1 NSHNY, CDR2 SYGAGN. CDR3 DNA (partial): TGTGCCAGCAGTATTTGGGGGGGCCAAGAC. Its translation is CASSIWGGQD. The entire CDR3 protein reads CASSIWGGQDTQYF.

In this sample, this clone turned up many times. Gene names and germline match the mouse. With the read ending 4 residues before the CDR3 end, the germline J gene is used to fill in that end. The V call is TRBV1, the J call TRBJ1-4; D is perhaps TRBD1 (6 bases). The CDR3 has 15 amino acids. Germline CDR1 is NSQYPW and CDR2 is LRSPGD (reference sequence). The germline V and J ends were trimmed by 3 bases and 4 bases, with 12 bases remaining between them. The CDR3 spells CTCSAPGQINERLFF. The DNA read from the CDR3 is TGCACCTGCAGTGCCCCGGGACAAATCAACGAA.

This clone was recorded many times. Mouse names are used for the genes. The read finishes 4 residues shy of the CDR3 end, and the germline J gene is used to complete it. The chain carries TRBV5 and TRBJ1-2, with D uncertain. V gave up 4 bases and J gave up 0 bases, with 3 bases separating them. Germline lookup yields CDR1 LGHNA and CDR2 YNLKQL (reference sequence). The CDR3 consists of 12 residues. CDR3 region: CASSPPNSDYTF. The sequenced CDR3 bases are TGTGCCAGCAGCCCTCCAAACTCC.

This clone was seen ten or more times. Here the gene names and germline are mouse. With the read ending 4 residues before the CDR3 end, the germline J gene is used to fill in that end. The rearrangement joins TRBV1 to TRBJ2-1, with TRBD1 matching 8 bases. With 3 bases clipped from V and 4 bases from J, the junction kept 2 bases outside the gene matches. CDR3 size: 14 residues. The germline V gene encodes CDR1 NSQYPW and CDR2 LRSPGD (reference sequence). CDR3 residues: CTCSAQGAYAEQFF. The CDR3 bases that were read are TGCACCTGCAGTGCCCAGGGGGCTTATGCT.

This clone was counted ten times or more. Gene names are mouse gene names. The read finishes 4 residues shy of the CDR3 end, and the germline J gene is used to complete it. The V gene is TRBV19, the J gene TRBJ1-2; no clear D gene. Germline CDR1 and CDR2: FNHDT and SITEND (reference sequence). V lost 2 bases, J lost 0 bases, and 8 bases lay in between. The CDR3 contains 14 residues. The sequenced CDR3 bases are TGTGCCAGCAGTATGACCCAGGCAAACTCC. This translates into CASSMTQANS. The full CDR3 sequence reads CASSMTQANSDYTF.

This clone was seen many times. Gene labels here are mouse ones. The read falls 4 residues short of the CDR3 end, and the missing part is taken from the germline J gene. The rearrangement uses TRBV13-1 and TRBJ2-7; TRBD1 aligns across 10 bases. The junction had 4 bases not matched to a gene; V was cut back by 4 bases and J by 3 bases. The germline gives CDR1 NSHNY, CDR2 SYGAGN. This CDR3 contains 14 residues. Here the CDR3 reads CASSPGTGVYEQYF. The covered CDR3 bases are TGTGCCAGCAGTCCCGGGACAGGGGTCTAT.

This clone came up many times. The germline and genes are mouse ones. The CDR3 extends 4 residues past the end of the read, so its final part is completed from the germline J gene. The V gene is TRBV5, the J gene TRBJ2-7; 12 bases fit TRBD2. The CDR3 consists of 15 residues. Germline lookup yields CDR1 LGHNA and CDR2 YNLKQL (reference sequence). This chain's CDR3 is CASSPRLGGRDEQYF. The CDR3 DNA, read in part, is TGTGCCAGCAGCCCCAGACTGGGGGGGCGCGAT.